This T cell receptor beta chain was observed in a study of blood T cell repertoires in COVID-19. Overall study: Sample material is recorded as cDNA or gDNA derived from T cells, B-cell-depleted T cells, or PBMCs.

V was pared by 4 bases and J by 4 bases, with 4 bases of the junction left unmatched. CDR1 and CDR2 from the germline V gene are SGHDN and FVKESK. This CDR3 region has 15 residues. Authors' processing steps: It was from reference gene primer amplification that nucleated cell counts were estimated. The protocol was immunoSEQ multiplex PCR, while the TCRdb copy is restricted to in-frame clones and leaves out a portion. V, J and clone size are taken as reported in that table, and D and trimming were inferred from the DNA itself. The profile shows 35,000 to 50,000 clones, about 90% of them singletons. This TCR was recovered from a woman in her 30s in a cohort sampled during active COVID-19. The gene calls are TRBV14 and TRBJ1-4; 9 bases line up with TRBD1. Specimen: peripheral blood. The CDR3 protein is CASSLRDRVNEKLFF. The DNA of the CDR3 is TGTGCCAGCAGCCTACGGGACAGGGTTAATGAAAAACTGTTTTTT.